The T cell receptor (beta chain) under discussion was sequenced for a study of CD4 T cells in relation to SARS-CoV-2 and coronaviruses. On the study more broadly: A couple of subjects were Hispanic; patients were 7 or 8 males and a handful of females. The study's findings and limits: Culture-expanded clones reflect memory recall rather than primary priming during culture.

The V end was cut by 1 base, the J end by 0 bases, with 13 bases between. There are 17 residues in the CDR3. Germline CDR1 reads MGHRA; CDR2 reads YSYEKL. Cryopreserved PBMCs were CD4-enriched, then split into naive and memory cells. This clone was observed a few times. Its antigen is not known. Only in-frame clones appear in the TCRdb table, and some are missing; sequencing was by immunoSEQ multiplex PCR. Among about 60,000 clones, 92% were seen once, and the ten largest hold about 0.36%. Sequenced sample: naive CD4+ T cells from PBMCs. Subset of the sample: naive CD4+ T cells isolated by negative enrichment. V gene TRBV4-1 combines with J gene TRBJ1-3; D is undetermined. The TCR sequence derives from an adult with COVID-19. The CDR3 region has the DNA TGCGCCAGCAGCCAAGGTAGCCTGCTAGGCTCTGGAAACACCATATATTTT. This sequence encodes CASSQGSLLGSGNTIYF.